Shown below are 11 T cell receptor beta chains from a single sample sequenced in a study of regulatory T cells in long-lasting Graves disease. Arm-PCR of CDR3 regions with iRepertoire HTBI primers generated TCR beta libraries. TCRdb processed the multiplex PCR reads anew with MiXCR; each CDR3 protein has one entry. Of more than 300,000 distinct CDR3 sequences listed, 15% to 20% are singletons. The time point: newly diagnosed GD, antithyroid drugs for less than 3 months. Isolated PBMC RNA provided the starting material for the TCR library. In addition, the sample was reused for a study of T cells in Graves' hyperthyroidism and ophthalmopathy.

Sample: peripheral blood mononuclear cells (PBMCs), taken at new diagnosis, from a patient treated with antithyroid drugs. These receptors were obtained from a woman between 18 and 29 years old with Graves disease.

The chain employs TRBV27 and TRBJ1-5; D not certain. The CDR3 covers 15 residues. Germline CDR1 is MNHEY and CDR2 is SMNVEV (reference sequence). V dropped 5 bases and J dropped 0 bases, with 11 bases sitting between them. The CDR3, as DNA: TGTGCCAGCAGTCCTTCCCAGGATAGCAATCAGCCCCAGCATTTT. Amino acids: CASSPSQDSNQPQHF.

The genes are TRBV5-1 and TRBJ2-3; TRBD2 agrees at 9 bases. The junction had 11 bases not matched to a gene; V was cut back by 0 bases and J by 6 bases. This CDR3 is 17 amino acids long. The germline V gene has CDR1 SGHRS and CDR2 YFSETQ. The CDR3 loop is CASSLAGSGGAGDTQYF. Written as DNA, the CDR3 is TGCGCCAGCAGCTTGGCCGGTAGCGGGGGAGCAGGGGATACGCAGTATTTT.

The chain recombines TRBV9 with TRBJ1-3; D is undetermined. Germline lookup yields CDR1 SGDLS and CDR2 YYNGEE. The CDR3 length is 16 residues. Deletions cut 4 bases from V and 3 bases from J, with 17 bases between. The CDR3 region is CASSSQDGTFGNTIYF. The CDR3 DNA reads TGTGCCAGCAGCAGCCAGGACGGAACCTTTGGAAACACCATATATTTT.

This clonotype was detected ten times or more. In DNA, the CDR3 is TGCGCCAGCAGCCAAGAACTGGGACAGGGGACCTACGAGCAGTACTTC. This gives the protein CASSQELGQGTYEQYF. V and J are TRBV4-1 and TRBJ2-7; 10 bases fit TRBD1. CDR3 length: 16 amino acids. V trimming: 0 bases; J trimming: 2 bases; junction bases outside the gene matches: 4. Looked up from germline, CDR1 is MGHRA and CDR2 is YSYEKL.

This clonotype was recorded many times. This chain links TRBV7-2 with TRBJ2-7; no reliable D call. The V and J ends lost 0 bases and 3 bases respectively, with 6 bases between them. The CDR3 has 13 amino acids. Germline CDR1 is SGHTA and CDR2 is FQGNSA. The CDR3 DNA follows: TGTGCCAGCAGCTTAGCGCCAGGCTACGAGCAGTACTTC. As protein: CASSLAPGYEQYF.

This clonotype was counted at least ten times. This chain connects TRBV28 to TRBJ1-5, with D perhaps TRBD1 (6 bases). Germline-derived CDR1 and CDR2 are MDHEN and SYDVKM. V was clipped by 5 bases and J by 3 bases, with 20 bases between them. The CDR3 runs 17 residues. CDR3 region: CASSPDRWGQINQPQHF. In DNA form, the CDR3 reads TGTGCCAGCAGTCCCGATAGGTGGGGGCAAATCAATCAGCCCCAGCATTTT.

This clonotype was recorded a few times. The junction departs from germline at one end; a sequencing error may be responsible. The CDR3 sequence is CASSQTRDMVYF. The CDR3, as DNA: TGTGCCAGCAGCCAAACCCGGGACATGGTCTATTTT. The V call is TRBV3-1, the J call TRBJ1-5, with D maybe TRBD1 (6 bases). The length of the CDR3 is 12 residues. Germline V lookup: CDR1 LGHDT, CDR2 YNNKEL (reference sequence).

The gene calls are TRBV6-4 and TRBJ2-1; D is possibly TRBD2 (5 bases). This CDR3 comprises 15 residues. Germline values: CDR1 MRHNA, CDR2 SNTAGT. With 8 bases removed from V and 4 bases from J, the gap between germline ends came to 18 bases. CDR3 in amino acids: CASSDTAGSYNEQFF. The DNA of the CDR3 is TGTGCCAGCTCCGACACTGCGGGCAGTTACAATGAGCAGTTCTTC.

There are many counts of this clonotype. The CDR3 loop reads CASSPRTSGGPGTQYF. In DNA, the CDR3 is TGTGCCAGCTCACCAAGGACTAGCGGGGGACCAGGTACGCAGTATTTT. V is TRBV18 and J is TRBJ2-3; 13 bases are a match to TRBD2. V lost 2 bases and J lost 8; bases outside the gene matches: 7. Looked up from germline, CDR1 is KGHSH and CDR2 is LQKENI. The CDR3 runs 16 residues.

This clonotype came up many times. The V call is TRBV19, the J call TRBJ1-1, with D maybe TRBD1 (5 bases). Looked up from germline, CDR1 is LNHDA and CDR2 is SQIVND (reference sequence). The ends were cut back, 3 bases at V and 5 bases at J, with 13 bases in the middle. The CDR3 spans 14 residues. As DNA, the CDR3 is TGTGCCAGTAGTATCGATCCAGGGTTTACTGAAGCTTTCTTT. It encodes CASSIDPGFTEAFF.

The table lists this clonotype with many counts. V gene TRBV5-1 combines with J gene TRBJ2-5; unclear D gene. V lost 4 bases, J lost 2 bases, and 6 bases lay in between. The CDR3 spans 12 residues. The germline V gene encodes CDR1 SGHRS and CDR2 YFSETQ. CDR3 in amino acids: CASSRWQETQYF. The DNA of the CDR3 is TGCGCCAGCAGCCGCTGGCAAGAGACCCAGTACTTC.